This T cell receptor (beta chain) came from a study of T cell responses to AZD1222 COVID-19 vaccine. The method was immunoSEQ multiplex PCR; TCRdb's version includes in-frame clones alone and lacks a portion of them. The sample lists 150,000 to 200,000 clones; roughly 90% were seen once. V trimming: 5 bases; J trimming: 8 bases; junction bases outside the gene matches: 7. CDR1 and CDR2 (germline): LNHDA, SQIVND (reference sequence). The length of the CDR3 is 15 residues. In regard to this clone: Its antigen is unidentified.

Points from the study as a whole: Clonal diversity may have been underestimated, and the donors were mostly white British, with more females than males. Repertoires in all cases were sampled only once the peak T cell response had passed.

The material was peripheral blood, obtained 28 days after the second AZD1222 dose. This chain connects TRBV19 to TRBJ2-1, with 12 bases that match TRBD2. The clonotype originates from an adult who received the AZD1222 COVID-19 vaccine. The CDR3: CASSFSSGRVYEQFF. DNA of the CDR3: TGTGCCAGTAGTTTCTCTAGCGGGAGGGTATATGAGCAGTTCTTC. Supplemented by reference TRBV19 and TRBJ2-1, the full variable domain reads DGGITQSPKYLFRKEGQNVTLSCEQNLNHDAMYWYRQDPGQGLRLIYYSQIVNDFQKGDIAEGYSVSREKKESFPLTVTSAQKNPTAFYLCASSFSSGRVYEQFFGPGTRLTVL.